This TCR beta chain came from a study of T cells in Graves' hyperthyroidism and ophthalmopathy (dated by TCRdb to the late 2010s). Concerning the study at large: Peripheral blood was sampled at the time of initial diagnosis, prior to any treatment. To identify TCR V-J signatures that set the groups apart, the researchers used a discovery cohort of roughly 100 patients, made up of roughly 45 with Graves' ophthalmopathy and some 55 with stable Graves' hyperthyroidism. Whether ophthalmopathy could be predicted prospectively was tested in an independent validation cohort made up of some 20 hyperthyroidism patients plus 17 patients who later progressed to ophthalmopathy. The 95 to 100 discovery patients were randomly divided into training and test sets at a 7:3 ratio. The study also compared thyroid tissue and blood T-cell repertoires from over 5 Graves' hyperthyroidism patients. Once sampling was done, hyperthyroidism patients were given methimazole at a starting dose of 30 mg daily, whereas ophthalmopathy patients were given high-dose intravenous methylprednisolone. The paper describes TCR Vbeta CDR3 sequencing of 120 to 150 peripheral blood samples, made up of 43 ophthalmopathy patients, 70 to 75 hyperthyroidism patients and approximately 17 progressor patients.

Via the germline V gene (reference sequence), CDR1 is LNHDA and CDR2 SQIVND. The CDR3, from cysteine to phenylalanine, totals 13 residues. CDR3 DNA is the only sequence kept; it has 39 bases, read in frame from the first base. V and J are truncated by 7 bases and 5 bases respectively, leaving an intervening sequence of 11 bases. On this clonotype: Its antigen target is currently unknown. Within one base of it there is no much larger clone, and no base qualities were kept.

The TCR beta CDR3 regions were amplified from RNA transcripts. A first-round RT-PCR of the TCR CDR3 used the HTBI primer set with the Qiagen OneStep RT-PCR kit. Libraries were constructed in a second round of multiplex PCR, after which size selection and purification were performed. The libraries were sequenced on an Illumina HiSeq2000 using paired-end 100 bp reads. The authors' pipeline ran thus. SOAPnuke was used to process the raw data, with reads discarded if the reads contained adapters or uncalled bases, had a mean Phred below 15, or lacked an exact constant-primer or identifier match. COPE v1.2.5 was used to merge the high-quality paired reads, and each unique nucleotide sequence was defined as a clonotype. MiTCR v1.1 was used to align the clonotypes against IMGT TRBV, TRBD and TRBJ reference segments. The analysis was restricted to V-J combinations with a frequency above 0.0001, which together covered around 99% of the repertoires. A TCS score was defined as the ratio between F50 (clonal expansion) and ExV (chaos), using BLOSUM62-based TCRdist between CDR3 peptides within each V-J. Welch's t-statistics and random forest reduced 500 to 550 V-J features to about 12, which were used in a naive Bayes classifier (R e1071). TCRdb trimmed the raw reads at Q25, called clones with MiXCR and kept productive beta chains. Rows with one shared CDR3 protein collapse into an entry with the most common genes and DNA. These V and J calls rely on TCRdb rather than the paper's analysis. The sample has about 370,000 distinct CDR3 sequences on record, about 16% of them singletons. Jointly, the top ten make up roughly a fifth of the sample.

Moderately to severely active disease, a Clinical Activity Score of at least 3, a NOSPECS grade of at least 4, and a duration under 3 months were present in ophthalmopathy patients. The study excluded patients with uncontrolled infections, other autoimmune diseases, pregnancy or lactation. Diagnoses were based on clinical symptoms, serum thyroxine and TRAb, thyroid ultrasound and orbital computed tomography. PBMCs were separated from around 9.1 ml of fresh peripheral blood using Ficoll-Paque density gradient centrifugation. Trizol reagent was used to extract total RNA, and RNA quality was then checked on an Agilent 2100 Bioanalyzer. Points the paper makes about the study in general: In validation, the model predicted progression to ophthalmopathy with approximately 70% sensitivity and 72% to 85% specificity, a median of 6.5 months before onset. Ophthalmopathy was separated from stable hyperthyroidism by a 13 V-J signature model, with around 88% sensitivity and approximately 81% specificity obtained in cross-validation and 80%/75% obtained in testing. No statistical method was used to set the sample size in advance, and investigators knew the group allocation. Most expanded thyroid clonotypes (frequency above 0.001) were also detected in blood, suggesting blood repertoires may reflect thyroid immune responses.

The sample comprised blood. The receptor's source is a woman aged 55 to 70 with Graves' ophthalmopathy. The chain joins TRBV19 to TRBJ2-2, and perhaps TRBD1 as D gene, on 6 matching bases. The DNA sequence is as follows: TGTGCCAGTAAATTTACAGGGACCGGGGAGCTGTTTTTT. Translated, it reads CASKFTGTGELFF.